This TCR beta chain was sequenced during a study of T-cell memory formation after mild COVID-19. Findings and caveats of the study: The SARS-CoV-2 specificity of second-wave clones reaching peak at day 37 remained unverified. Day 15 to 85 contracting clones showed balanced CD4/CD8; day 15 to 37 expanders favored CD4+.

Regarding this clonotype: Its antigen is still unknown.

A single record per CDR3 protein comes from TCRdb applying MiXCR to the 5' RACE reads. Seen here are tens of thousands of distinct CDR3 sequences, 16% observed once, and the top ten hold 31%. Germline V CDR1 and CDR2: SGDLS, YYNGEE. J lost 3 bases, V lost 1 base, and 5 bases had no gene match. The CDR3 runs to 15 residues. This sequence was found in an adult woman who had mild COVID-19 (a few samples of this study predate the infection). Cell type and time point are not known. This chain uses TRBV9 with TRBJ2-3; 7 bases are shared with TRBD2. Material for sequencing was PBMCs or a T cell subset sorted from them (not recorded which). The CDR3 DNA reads TGTGCCAGCAGCGTATCAGGCGGGGGAACAGATACGCAGTATTTT. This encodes CASSVSGGGTDTQYF.